This TCR beta chain was sequenced for a study of blood T cell repertoires in COVID-19. Study at large: Spain, Italy and the United States supplied samples that represented acute and convalescent COVID-19. T cells, B-cell-depleted T cells, or PBMCs supplied cDNA or gDNA.

This clone has a handful of counts. The length of the CDR3 is 14 residues. Germline lookup yields CDR1 MNHEY and CDR2 SVGAGI. J lost 10 bases, V lost 6 bases, and 7 bases had no gene match. Original analysis: Counts of nucleated cells, estimated from reference gene primer amplification, were obtained. TCRdb's table, derived via immunoSEQ multiplex PCR, lists solely in-frame clones and lacks some. V, J and clone size are those of that table, while D and trimming were read from the DNA. The sample shows about 140,000 clones, more than 80% of them seen only once. V gene TRBV6-5 combines with J gene TRBJ1-6; 9 nucleotides agree with TRBD1. Source material: peripheral blood. This receptor was identified in a human donor in a cohort sampled during active COVID-19. In DNA form, the CDR3 reads TGTGCCAGCAGGGGGGGACAGGGAGGATCACCCCTCCACTTT. Its translation: CASRGGQGGSPLHF.